This T cell receptor beta chain was recorded in a study of blood T cells in healthy people across ages. Looked up from germline, CDR1 is SGHTA and CDR2 is FQGNSA. The trim removed 5 bases at V and 5 bases at J, leaving 4 bases unmatched. CDR3 length equals 14 residues. Next came a second PCR, run for about 7 to 12 cycles, which used a sample-barcoded 5' primer along with a J-beta primer mix. TCRdb recomputed calls from the 5' RACE reads with MiXCR, one row per CDR3 protein. The sample shows about 1,400,000 distinct CDR3 sequences, around 55% of them seen only once. The sequencing input was blood. This clonotype was obtained from a man in his late teens or twenties in good health. J is TRBJ1-5 and V is TRBV7-2, with 9 bases lining up with TRBD1. The CDR3 region is CASSRTGDYQPQHF. CDR3 nucleotide sequence: TGTGCCAGCAGCCGGACAGGGGACTATCAGCCCCAGCATTTT.